Shown below are 24 T cell receptor beta chains from a single sample sequenced in a study of radiotherapy plus CTLA-4 blockade in lung cancer. Data came from immunoSEQ multiplex PCR; TCRdb stores just in-frame clones and leaves some out. The profile covers 45,000 to 60,000 clones, with around 79% appearing a single time and roughly 8.5% taken by the ten largest. Sequencing was performed on peripheral blood, taken from a patient treated with radiotherapy plus ipilimumab. The receptor set was obtained from a human donor with non-small cell lung cancer who had a complete response to radiotherapy plus ipilimumab.

The chain combines TRBV7-2 with TRBJ2-2, with 9 bases lining up with TRBD1. With 2 bases clipped from V and 4 bases from J, the junction kept 2 bases outside the gene matches. Germline values: CDR1 SGHTA, CDR2 FQGNSA. This CDR3 is built from 15 residues. The chain's CDR3 is CASSLQQGATGELFF. The CDR3 nucleotides read TGTGCCAGCAGCTTACAACAGGGGGCCACCGGGGAGCTGTTTTTT.

This sequence joins TRBV29-1 and TRBJ2-1, with a weak D call TRBD2 (5 bases). This CDR3 spans 13 amino acids. Germline values: CDR1 SQVTM, CDR2 ANQGSEA. Trimming removed 3 bases from V and 3 bases from J, with 9 bases in between. The CDR3 region has the DNA TGCAGCGTTGAGGTGGGAGTCTACAATGAGCAGTTCTTC. This sequence encodes CSVEVGVYNEQFF.

The chain recombines TRBV11-3 with TRBJ2-6, with no clear D. This CDR3 is 14 amino acids long. Germline V gene data show CDR1 as SGHNT and CDR2 as YENEEA. V lost 5 bases, J lost 3 bases, and 8 bases lay in between. The CDR3 DNA sequence: TGTGCCAGCAGCAGCATGAGTGGGGCCAACGTCCTGACTTTC. It is translated as CASSSMSGANVLTF.

This clone appeared a few times. The rearrangement uses TRBV10-3 and TRBJ2-1, with D perhaps matching TRBD2 (7 bases). Trimming took 0 bases from V and 9 from J, leaving 15 bases between them. CDR1 and CDR2 (germline): ENHRY, SYGVKD. This CDR3 contains 15 residues. In DNA form, the CDR3 reads TGTGCCATCAGTGAGTCGCGTGGCGGGGGCGGTGAGCAGTTCTTC. Translated: CAISESRGGGGEQFF.

By its share, this clone is medium-sized (0.01 to 0.1%). This sample includes further DNA sequences coding for the same CDR3. The DNA of the CDR3 is TGTGCCAGCAGCTGGACTAGCGGGAGCTCCTACAATGAGCAGTTCTTC. This translates into CASSWTSGSSYNEQFF. The chain links TRBV5-6 to TRBJ2-1, with 13 bases that match TRBD2. CDR3 length: 16 amino acids. Germline V gene lookup returns CDR1 SGHDT and CDR2 YYEEEE. Trimming cost V 3 bases and J 0 bases; bases outside gene matches: 0. Together with reference TRBV5-6 and TRBJ2-1, the CDR3 gives the full variable domain: DAGVTQSPTHLIKTRGQQVTLRCSPKSGHDTVSWYQQALGQGPQFIFQYYEEEERQRGNFPDRFSGHQFPNYSSELNVNALLLGDSALYLCASSWTSGSSYNEQFFGPGTRLTVL.

J is TRBJ2-5 and V is TRBV7-9; perhaps TRBD2 as D (5 bases). Trimming pared 5 bases from V and 2 bases from J, leaving 15 bases between. The CDR3 has 15 residues. CDR1 is SEHNR, CDR2 FQNEAQ, per germline (reference sequence). This chain's CDR3 is CASSPKRRLQETQYF. In DNA, the CDR3 is TGTGCCAGCAGCCCAAAAAGGAGGCTGCAAGAGACCCAGTACTTC. The full variable domain, with the rest looked up from reference TRBV7-9 and TRBJ2-5, is DTGVSQNPRHKITKRGQNVTFRCDPISEHNRLYWYRQTLGQGPEFLTYFQNEAQLEKSRLLSDRFSAERPKGSFSTLEIQRTEQGDSAMYLCASSPKRRLQETQYFGPGTRLLVL.

V usage is TRBV4-1 and J usage is TRBJ2-7; D is unresolved. Germline V CDR1 and CDR2: MGHRA, YSYEKL. This CDR3 has 15 residues. V was cut by 1 base and J by 0 bases, with 10 bases left in between. The CDR3 is CASSQAPLSSYEQYF. CDR3 sequence (DNA): TGCGCCAGCAGCCAAGCCCCGCTTAGCTCCTACGAGCAGTACTTC.

The V and J genes are TRBV19 and TRBJ1-5; D is unclear. V lost 4 bases, J lost 0 bases, and 13 bases lay in between. The germline gives CDR1 LNHDA, CDR2 SQIVND (reference sequence). This CDR3 has 16 amino acids. The CDR3 DNA sequence: TGTGCCAGTAGTAGCCTAAAGTTTTATAGCAATCAGCCCCAGCATTTT. It yields the protein CASSSLKFYSNQPQHF.

The chain has TRBV5-4 and TRBJ2-5; 15 nucleotides align to TRBD2. Trimming took 5 bases from V and 3 from J; bases not matched to a gene: 5. The germline CDR1 and CDR2 sequences are SGHNT and YYREEE (reference sequence). The CDR3 extends over 16 amino acids. CDR3 in amino acids: CASRTGLAGGEETQYF. In nucleotides, the CDR3 is TGTGCCAGCAGAACTGGACTAGCGGGGGGGGAAGAGACCCAGTACTTC.

The chain is built from TRBV7-9 and TRBJ2-5, with D unclear. With 4 bases removed from V and 3 bases from J, the gap between germline ends came to 3 bases. CDR1 and CDR2 from the germline V gene are SEHNR and FQNEAQ (reference sequence). The CDR3 covers 11 residues. CDR3 nucleotide sequence: TGTGCCAGCAGCTCAAAAGAGACCCAGTACTTC. Its translation: CASSSKETQYF.

This clone has just a few counts. The chain has TRBV27 and TRBJ2-3; 9 positions agree with TRBD2. The CDR3 is 17 residues long. The J segment lost 0 bases and the V segment lost 8 bases, leaving 12 bases of the junction unmatched. Germline-derived CDR1 and CDR2 are MNHEY and SMNVEV (reference sequence). CDR3: CASSQRASGASTDTQYF. Here the CDR3 DNA reads TGTGCCAGCTCCCAAAGGGCTAGCGGGGCCAGCACAGATACGCAGTATTTT.

This sequence joins TRBV28 and TRBJ2-1, with 8 positions matching TRBD2. The germline CDR1 and CDR2 sequences are MDHEN and SYDVKM. The V gene end was trimmed by 3 bases and the J gene end by 5 bases; junction bases not matched to a gene: 6. The CDR3 is 15 residues long. The DNA of the CDR3 is TGTGCCAGCAGTTTCCTCGGACTAGCCGACAATGAGCAGTTCTTC. Translated: CASSFLGLADNEQFF.

A few counts support this clone. This chain connects TRBV7-8 to TRBJ2-1; 9 bases fit TRBD2. V lost 1 base to trimming and J lost 0 bases; unmatched junction nucleotides: 13. The CDR3 spans 20 residues. Germline V gives CDR1 SGHVS, CDR2 FQNEAQ. The CDR3 DNA reads TGTGCCAGCAGCTTAGGGCTTTGGGCTAGCGGGACGAGCTCCTACAATGAGCAGTTCTTC. It is translated as CASSLGLWASGTSSYNEQFF.

The chain has TRBV5-8 and TRBJ2-7; D is possibly TRBD1 (6 bases). The CDR3 loop spans 14 amino acids. The V end lost 4 bases, the J end lost 2 bases, and 13 bases lay between the germline ends. Looked up from germline, CDR1 is SGHTS and CDR2 is YDEGEE. For the CDR3, the DNA is TGTGCCAGCAGCCCACTGACAGGCACCTACGAGCAGTACTTC. Protein sequence: CASSPLTGTYEQYF.

The chain couples TRBV11-3 to TRBJ1-4; no firm D call. Trimming stripped 5 bases from V and 3 bases from J, with 13 bases between. Germline-derived CDR1 and CDR2 are SGHNT and YENEEA. The CDR3 extends over 15 amino acids. CDR3 sequence (DNA): TGTGCCAGCAGCCCGTACAGAGACCCTAATGAAAAACTGTTTTTT. Residues: CASSPYRDPNEKLFF.

The V call is TRBV18, the J call TRBJ2-7; 8 bases line up with TRBD1. CDR3 length: 14 amino acids. V dropped 6 bases and J dropped 3; count of bases not matched to a gene: 7. The V gene's germline CDR1 is KGHSH and CDR2 LQKENI. The CDR3 protein is CASSSRTGNYEQYF. CDR3 nucleotides: TGTGCCAGCTCGTCACGGACAGGGAACTACGAGCAGTACTTC.

This chain uses TRBV6-5 with TRBJ1-4, with D unclear. The CDR3 sequence is 14 residues long. From germline, CDR1 is MNHEY and CDR2 SVGAGI. Trimming stripped 2 bases from V and 1 base from J, with 5 bases between. The CDR3 protein is CASSYTRTNEKLFF. The CDR3 DNA sequence: TGTGCCAGCAGTTACACGAGAACTAATGAAAAACTGTTTTTT.

This chain joins TRBV2 and TRBJ1-2; unclear D gene. The CDR3 is made up of 14 amino acids. Trimming removed 5 bases from V and 5 bases from J, with 15 bases in between. Germline CDR1 SNHLY, CDR2 FYNNEI. As DNA, the CDR3 is TGTGCCAGCAGTAAGGACGGAGGATCTTATGGCTACACCTTC. Encoded protein: CASSKDGGSYGYTF.

V and J are TRBV4-3 and TRBJ2-1, with 9 bases fitting TRBD1. Trimming took 0 bases from V and 6 from J; bases not matched to a gene: 6. Germline V gene data show CDR1 as LGHNA and CDR2 as YSLEER. CDR3 length: 16 residues. CDR3 sequence reads: CASSQDRTGDRNEQFF. The CDR3, as DNA: TGCGCCAGCAGCCAAGATCGGACAGGGGACCGCAATGAGCAGTTCTTC.

In this sample, this clone turned up once. V usage is TRBV30 and J usage is TRBJ1-5, with a weak D call TRBD1 (5 bases). V lost 1 base and J 5 bases, leaving 9 bases between the germline ends. CDR1 is GTSNPN, CDR2 SVGIG, per germline (reference sequence). CDR3 length equals 13 residues. As DNA, the CDR3 is TGTGCCTGGAGTGAGCACAGGTATCAGCCCCAGCATTTT. It translates to CAWSEHRYQPQHF.

The chain joins TRBV7-9 to TRBJ2-2, with D possibly matching TRBD1 (6 bases). V was trimmed by 11 bases and J by 0 bases, leaving 13 bases between them. CDR1 SEHNR and CDR2 FQNEAQ come from the germline V gene (reference sequence). The CDR3 extends over 14 amino acids. The CDR3 bases are TGTGCCGGCCTGGGACAAGCGAACACCGGGGAGCTGTTTTTT. This codes for CAGLGQANTGELFF. Full variable domain (outside the CDR3, taken from reference TRBV7-9 and TRBJ2-2): DTGVSQNPRHKITKRGQNVTFRCDPISEHNRLYWYRQTLGQGPEFLTYFQNEAQLEKSRLLSDRFSAERPKGSFSTLEIQRTEQGDSAMYLCAGLGQANTGELFFGEGSRLTVL.

The V and J genes are TRBV2 and TRBJ2-3; 7 nucleotides align to TRBD1. This CDR3 is 13 amino acids long. CDR1 and CDR2 (germline): SNHLY, FYNNEI. With 10 bases clipped from V and 2 bases from J, the junction kept 6 bases outside the gene matches. CDR3 nucleotides: TGTGCCACACAGGGGCCCTTCACAGATACGCAGTATTTT. As protein: CATQGPFTDTQYF.

The V and J genes are TRBV30 and TRBJ2-5; the D gene is possibly TRBD2 (5 bases). The DNA end favors TRBJ2-7, so the J call may be wrong. The CDR3 has 14 amino acids. Germline V lookup: CDR1 GTSNPN, CDR2 SVGIG (reference sequence). The CDR3 nucleotides are TGTGCCTGGAGTCGGGGTATCAGCGCCTACGAGCAGTACTTC. Translated: CAWSRGISAYEQYF.

The chain has TRBV5-1 and TRBJ1-1, with a weak D call TRBD1 (6 bases). V lost 0 bases to trimming and J lost 6 bases, with 9 bases between them. Germline CDR1 reads SGHRS; CDR2 reads YFSETQ. This CDR3 is built from 13 residues. In nucleotides, the CDR3 is TGCGCCAGCAGCTTGGTCAGGGGAGCTGAAGCTTTCTTT. Translating it yields CASSLVRGAEAFF.